Only a few counts were recorded for the clone carrying this T cell receptor (beta chain). Its antigen is unknown. Mouse names are used for the genes. This record comes from a study of CD8+ T cells in alopecia areata. On the study more broadly: Recipient mice, approximately 6-11-week-old female C3H/HeJ animals, received skin from approximately 6-13-month-old C3H/HeJ graft donors with spontaneous alopecia. Whole-study results and caveats: Sequences from scalp samples also cover resident alphabeta T cells of normal skin. TCR sharing was clearer in mice than between patients, perhaps partly owing to patient HLA diversity. Lesional scalp, especially alopecia totalis/universalis, showed higher clonality than normal scalp.

In each case, RNA was isolated and then reverse transcribed into cDNA as the sequencing template. The table came from immunoSEQ multiplex PCR; TCRdb's copy has only in-frame clones and leaves some out. The sample was found to contain approximately 280,000 clones, and every one recurs. Cutaneous lymph nodes were pooled and cells sorted by CD4, CD8alpha, NKG2D, NKG2ACE and more. Sequenced input: CD4+ T cells sorted from a lymph node. This clonotype was sampled from a C3H/HeJ mouse with alopecia areata. The MHC haplotype recorded for the strain is H2-k.

The CDR3 reads CASSDIWGGSQNTLYF. Partial CDR3 DNA: TGTGCCAGCAGTGATATCTGGGGGGGTAGTCAAAAC. V gene TRBV13-1 combines with J gene TRBJ2-4; TRBD2 agrees at 9 bases. Sequencing ends 4 residues short of the CDR3 end; the germline J gene provides the rest. V was pared by 1 base and J by 0 bases, with 3 bases of the junction left unmatched. The CDR3 extends over 16 amino acids. Germline CDR1 NSHNY, CDR2 SYGAGN.